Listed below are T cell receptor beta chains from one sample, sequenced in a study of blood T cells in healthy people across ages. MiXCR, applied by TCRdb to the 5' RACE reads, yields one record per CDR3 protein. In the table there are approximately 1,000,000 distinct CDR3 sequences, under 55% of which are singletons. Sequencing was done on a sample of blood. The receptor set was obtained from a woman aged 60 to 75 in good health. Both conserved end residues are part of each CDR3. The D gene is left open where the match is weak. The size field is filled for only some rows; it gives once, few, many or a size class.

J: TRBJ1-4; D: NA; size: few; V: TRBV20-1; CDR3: CSARVKAVEKLFF; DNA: TGCAGTGCTAGAGTCAAGGCGGTCGAAAAACTGTTTTTT
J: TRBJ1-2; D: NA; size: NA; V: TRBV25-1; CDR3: CASSSSGLFGYTF; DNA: TGTGCCAGCAGTAGTTCAGGGCTCTTTGGCTACACCTTC
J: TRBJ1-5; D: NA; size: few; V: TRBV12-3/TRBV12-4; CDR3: CASSGREYNQPQHF; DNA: TGTGCCAGCTCGGGCAGAGAGTACAATCAGCCCCAGCATTTT
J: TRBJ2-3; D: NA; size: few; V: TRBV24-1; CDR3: CATSDLGDTQYF; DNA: TGTGCCACCAGTGATTTGGGAGATACGCAGTATTTT
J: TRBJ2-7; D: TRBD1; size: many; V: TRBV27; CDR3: CASSPWDRIYEQYF; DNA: TGTGCCAGCAGTCCCTGGGACAGGATCTACGAGCAGTACTTC
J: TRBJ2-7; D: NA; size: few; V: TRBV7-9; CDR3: CATNTDWGYEQYF; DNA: TGTGCCACAAATACAGATTGGGGTTACGAGCAGTACTTC
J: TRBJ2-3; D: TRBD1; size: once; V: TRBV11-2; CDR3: CASRQDRGPTDTQYF; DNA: TGTGCCAGCAGGCAGGACAGGGGGCCGACAGATACGCAGTATTTT
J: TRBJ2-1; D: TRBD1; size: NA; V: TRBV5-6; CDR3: CASSLPLGQGAANEQFF; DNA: TGTGCCAGCAGCCTCCCTTTGGGACAGGGGGCGGCCAATGAGCAGTTCTTC
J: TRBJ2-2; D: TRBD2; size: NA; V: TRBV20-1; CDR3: CSARDGRADDTGELFF; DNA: TGCAGTGCTAGAGACGGGAGGGCCGATGACACCGGGGAGCTGTTTTTT
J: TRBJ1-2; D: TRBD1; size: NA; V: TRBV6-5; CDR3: CASKPQGGFYGYTF; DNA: TGTGCCAGCAAACCACAGGGGGGATTCTATGGCTACACCTTC
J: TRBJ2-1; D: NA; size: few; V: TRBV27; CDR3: CASSSGVSVEEQFF; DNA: TGTGCCAGCAGTTCCGGCGTCTCCGTGGAGGAGCAGTTCTTC